These 26 T cell receptor beta chains share one sample of origin, sequenced in a study of OX40 agonist ivuxolimab in advanced cancers. Libraries were prepared by immunoSEQ multiplex PCR; TCRdb keeps only in-frame clonotypes and omits some of them. The sample shows 70,000 or so clones, roughly 87% of them seen only once. The material was CD4+ or CD8+ T cells sorted from blood, obtained in a trial of the OX40 agonist ivuxolimab. These TCRs come from an adult with an advanced solid tumor such as melanoma, head and neck, liver or kidney cancer.

This chain links TRBV5-4 with TRBJ2-3, with D perhaps TRBD2 (6 bases). CDR1 SGHNT and CDR2 YYREEE come from the germline V gene (reference sequence). V was clipped by 2 bases and J by 2 bases, with 15 bases between them. CDR3 length: 16 amino acids. The CDR3 DNA reads as TGTGCCAGCAGCTTTGGCACCGGGAGAAACACAGATACGCAGTATTTT. Translation gives CASSFGTGRNTDTQYF.

The chain is built from TRBV7-2 and TRBJ2-5; 11 nucleotides match TRBD1. This CDR3 is 15 amino acids long. The trim removed 3 bases at V and 5 bases at J, leaving 5 bases unmatched. Germline V gene data show CDR1 as SGHTA and CDR2 as FQGNSA. The chain's CDR3 is CASSFGQGAKETQYF. DNA for the CDR3: TGTGCCAGCAGCTTTGGACAGGGGGCAAAGGAGACCCAGTACTTC.

J is TRBJ2-1 and V is TRBV18; TRBD1 matches 8 bases. CDR3 size: 16 residues. J was trimmed by 5 bases and V by 2 bases; bases with no gene match: 8. Germline CDR1 KGHSH, CDR2 LQKENI. The CDR3 DNA reads as TGTGCCAGCTCACCATTGGAGTGGACAGGGAACAATGAGCAGTTCTTC. Protein product: CASSPLEWTGNNEQFF.

The chain combines TRBV28 with TRBJ2-5; 9 nucleotides match TRBD2. CDR1 and CDR2 (germline): MDHEN, SYDVKM. The trim removed 5 bases at V and 5 bases at J, leaving 9 bases unmatched. The CDR3 has 15 residues. The CDR3 reads CASSPSSGSRETQYF. CDR3 coding DNA: TGTGCCAGCAGTCCTAGTAGCGGGAGTAGGGAGACCCAGTACTTC.

The rearrangement links TRBV7-2 to TRBJ2-7; D might be TRBD1 or TRBD2, each matching 6 bases. V gave up 1 base and J gave up 0 bases, with 16 bases separating them. This CDR3 comprises 17 residues. In germline, CDR1 is SGHTA, CDR2 FQGNSA. In DNA form, the CDR3 reads TGTGCCAGCAGCTTAGTAGTGGGGGGCGATATCTCCTACGAGCAGTACTTC. This sequence encodes CASSLVVGGDISYEQYF.

The rearrangement links TRBV11-2 to TRBJ2-1; maybe TRBD1 (5 bases). V lost 5 bases and J lost 8, with 16 bases in between. This CDR3 region has 14 residues. Looked up from germline, CDR1 is SGHAT and CDR2 is FQNNGV. The CDR3 here is CASSPAGRADEQFF. CDR3 DNA sequence: TGTGCCAGCAGCCCCGCCGGCAGGGCGGATGAGCAGTTCTTC. The full variable domain, with the rest looked up from reference TRBV11-2 and TRBJ2-1, is EAGVAQSPRYKIIEKRQSVAFWCNPISGHATLYWYQQILGQGPKLLIQFQNNGVVDDSQLPKDRFSAERLKGVDSTLKIQPAKLEDSAVYLCASSPAGRADEQFFGPGTRLTVL.

The genes are TRBV7-2 and TRBJ1-3; 9 nucleotides align to TRBD1. CDR3 length: 14 residues. V was clipped by 5 bases and J by 11 bases; unmatched bases: 10. The germline gives CDR1 SGHTA, CDR2 FQGNSA. The CDR3, as DNA: TGTGCCAGCAGCGGGGGGACAGGGAACCTTGCCATATATTTT. Encoded protein: CASSGGTGNLAIYF.

The V call is TRBV7-2, the J call TRBJ2-7, with 9 nucleotides matching TRBD1. The CDR3 sequence is 15 residues long. V trimming: 0 bases; J trimming: 3 bases; junction bases outside the gene matches: 3. Per the germline V gene, CDR1 is SGHTA and CDR2 is FQGNSA. The CDR3 nucleotides are TGTGCCAGCAGCTTAGCATCGGACAGGGGCTACGAGCAGTACTTC. This sequence encodes CASSLASDRGYEQYF.

The rearrangement joins TRBV30 to TRBJ1-2; 7 nucleotides align to TRBD1. V gave up 5 bases and J gave up 7 bases; unmatched junction bases: 4. CDR3 length: 11 residues. Germline CDR1 is GTSNPN and CDR2 is SVGIG (reference sequence). CDR3 sequence: CAWAQGGGYTF. CDR3 sequence (DNA): TGTGCCTGGGCCCAGGGGGGTGGCTACACCTTC.

This clone was recorded once. The chain has TRBV27 and TRBJ2-5; tentatively, D is TRBD2 (5 bases). Trimming left V 10 bases short and J 2 bases short, with 20 bases between. The CDR3 spans 15 residues. Germline assignment: CDR1 MNHEY and CDR2 SMNVEV (reference sequence). The CDR3 nucleotides are TGTGCCACCCGTCTCCCGGGTAGCGCACAAGAGACCCAGTACTTC. Its protein is CATRLPGSAQETQYF.

The chain couples TRBV5-8 to TRBJ2-5, with TRBD1 matching over 10 bases. CDR1 and CDR2 from the germline V gene are SGHTS and YDEGEE. The CDR3 spans 14 residues. V lost 4 bases to trimming and J lost 6 bases; unmatched junction nucleotides: 6. The CDR3 bases are TGTGCCAGCAGCCCCCGGACAGGGGGAAAGACCCAGTACTTC. This sequence encodes CASSPRTGGKTQYF.

V and J are TRBV20-1 and TRBJ2-4, with D unclear. This CDR3 is 11 amino acids long. V was clipped by 2 bases and J by 8 bases, with 7 bases between them. Germline CDR1 DFQATT, CDR2 SNEGSKA (reference sequence). CDR3 DNA: TGCAGTGCTAGACTTGCGGACATTCAGTACTTC. This codes for CSARLADIQYF.

The J gene is TRBJ2-1, the V gene TRBV5-5; 8 bases align to TRBD1. The CDR3 length is 15 residues. After removal of 0 bases from V and 5 bases from J, the junction contained 4 bases not matched to a gene. Germline values: CDR1 SGHKS, CDR2 YYEKEE (reference sequence). The CDR3 protein is CASSLDRGWDNEQFF. For the CDR3, the DNA is TGTGCCAGCAGCTTGGACAGGGGGTGGGACAATGAGCAGTTCTTC.

The genes are TRBV7-2 and TRBJ2-1; TRBD2 matches at 9 bases. J was trimmed by 4 bases and V by 5 bases; bases with no gene match: 6. This CDR3 has 15 residues. CDR1 and CDR2 (germline): SGHTA, FQGNSA. CDR3 region: CASSPQSGGYNEQFF. The CDR3 region has the DNA TGTGCCAGCAGCCCCCAAAGCGGGGGGTACAATGAGCAGTTCTTC.

The chain links TRBV7-8 to TRBJ1-2; D remains ambiguous. V was cut by 1 base and J by 4 bases, with 7 bases left in between. The CDR3 spans 13 residues. Germline-derived CDR1 and CDR2 are SGHVS and FQNEAQ. The CDR3 DNA follows: TGTGCCAGCAGCTTAGAGATGGGCTATGGCTACACCTTC. Amino acids: CASSLEMGYGYTF.

The genes are TRBV6-5 and TRBJ1-5; D uncertain. V lost 4 bases and J lost 7, with 14 bases in between. There are 14 residues in the CDR3. The germline CDR1 and CDR2 sequences are MNHEY and SVGAGI. CDR3 in amino acids: CASSSVRRGQPQHF. DNA of the CDR3: TGTGCCAGCAGTTCGGTGAGAAGAGGGCAGCCCCAGCATTTT.

The chain couples TRBV2 to TRBJ2-1; D may be TRBD1 (8 bases). Trimming cost V 6 bases and J 8 bases, with 20 bases left between them. The CDR3 length is 15 residues. The germline gives CDR1 SNHLY, CDR2 FYNNEI. CDR3 in DNA: TGTGCCAGCAGGATCCTCGGACAGGGAGGGGATGAGCAGTTCTTC. Its translation: CASRILGQGGDEQFF.

The V gene is TRBV30, the J gene TRBJ2-1; D possibly corresponds to TRBD2 (7 bases). The CDR3 is made up of 11 amino acids. In germline, CDR1 is GTSNPN, CDR2 SVGIG (reference sequence). The ends were cut back, 0 bases at V and 14 bases at J, with 11 bases in the middle. CDR3 in amino acids: CAWSVGGGEFF. In nucleotides, the CDR3 is TGTGCCTGGAGTGTAGGGGGGGGAGAGTTCTTC.

This clone was detected only a few times. The chain combines TRBV2 with TRBJ2-3, with D perhaps matching TRBD1 (7 bases). Deletions cut 6 bases from V and 3 bases from J, with 19 bases between. The CDR3 runs to 16 residues. CDR1 SNHLY and CDR2 FYNNEI come from the germline V gene. The CDR3: CASSYARQGGTDTQYF. CDR3 bases: TGTGCCAGCAGCTACGCCCGACAGGGAGGAACAGATACGCAGTATTTT.

The chain recombines TRBV5-5 with TRBJ2-7; perhaps TRBD1 as D (5 bases). CDR1 is SGHKS, CDR2 YYEKEE, per germline (reference sequence). The V end lost 0 bases, the J end lost 5 bases, and 15 bases lay between the germline ends. This CDR3 has 15 amino acids. The CDR3 sequence: CASSLALRVGNEQYF. The CDR3 nucleotides are TGTGCCAGCAGCTTGGCGCTCAGGGTGGGAAACGAGCAGTACTTC. The full variable domain, in which reference TRBV5-5 and TRBJ2-7 provide the parts outside the CDR3, is DAGVTQSPTHLIKTRGQQVTLRCSPISGHKSVSWYQQVLGQGPQFIFQYYEKEERGRGNFPDRFSARQFPNYSSELNVNALLLGDSALYLCASSLALRVGNEQYFGPGTRLTVT.

V usage is TRBV9 and J usage is TRBJ1-4, with D possibly matching TRBD1 (5 bases). Germline loops: CDR1 SGDLS, CDR2 YYNGEE. V was trimmed by 4 bases and J by 13 bases, leaving 14 bases between them. This CDR3 has 12 residues. The CDR3 DNA sequence: TGTGCCAGCAGCAAGTCGGGGGAGGGACTGTTTTTT. This encodes CASSKSGEGLFF.

This chain joins TRBV7-2 and TRBJ2-7; TRBD1 aligns across 9 bases. The CDR3 spans 15 residues. CDR1 and CDR2 from the germline V gene are SGHTA and FQGNSA. With V trimmed by 2 bases and J by 4 bases, 6 bases remained unmatched. The CDR3 nucleotides read TGTGCCAGCAGCTTACAAGGGACAGGGCGGTACGAGCAGTACTTC. Its translation is CASSLQGTGRYEQYF.

DNA for the CDR3: TGTGCCAGCTCACCACTATCCCCGGGGGGCCCCACGAACTATGGCTACACCTTC. Translated, it gives CASSPLSPGGPTNYGYTF. The V and J genes are TRBV18 and TRBJ1-2, with D perhaps matching TRBD1 (6 bases). Germline V gene data show CDR1 as KGHSH and CDR2 as LQKENI. Trimming removed 1 base at V and 2 bases at J, with 20 bases between. This CDR3 is 18 amino acids long.

This clone is a singleton in its sample. The chain uses TRBV6-5 and TRBJ1-3; a weak D match, TRBD1 (6 bases). CDR3 size: 13 residues. Germline assignment: CDR1 MNHEY and CDR2 SVGAGI. Trimming removed 8 bases at V and 4 bases at J, with 12 bases between. The CDR3 protein is CASRRGLGNTIYF. The CDR3 coding sequence is TGTGCCAGCCGCAGGGGTCTCGGAAACACCATATATTTT.

The gene calls are TRBV11-3 and TRBJ2-7, with D possibly TRBD1 on 6 matching bases. Germline V gene lookup returns CDR1 SGHNT and CDR2 YENEEA. The V end lost 5 bases, the J end lost 4 bases, and 15 bases lay between the germline ends. This CDR3 is built from 14 residues. CDR3 region: CASSHRQVVYEQYF. DNA of the CDR3: TGTGCCAGCAGCCACAGACAGGTCGTATACGAGCAGTACTTC. The entire variable domain, with the rest obtained from reference TRBV11-3 and TRBJ2-7, is as follows: EAGVVQSPRYKIIEKKQPVAFWCNPISGHNTLYWYLQNLGQGPELLIRYENEEAVDDSQLPKDRFSAERLKGVDSTLKIQPAELGDSAVYLCASSHRQVVYEQYFGPGTRLTVT.

The CDR3 DNA is TGTGCCAGCAGTTTATATGCGGGGATGAACACTGAAGCTTTCTTT. Translated, it gives CASSLYAGMNTEAFF. The chain combines TRBV27 with TRBJ1-1; no firm D call. This CDR3 region has 15 residues. The ends were cut back, 1 base at V and 0 bases at J, with 9 bases in the middle. Germline V gene data show CDR1 as MNHEY and CDR2 as SMNVEV (reference sequence).